Listed here are 31 T cell receptor beta chains from one sample, sequenced in a study of cytomegalovirus exposure and HLA in healthy donors (dated by TCRdb to the late 2010s). Libraries were built with the immunoSEQ multiplex PCR assay. For the multiplex PCR, a mixture combining 60 forward primers for TCR Vbeta segments and 13 reverse primers for TCR Jbeta segments was used. The clones in this table, taken by TCRdb from immuneACCESS, are in-frame only. Not every clone is retained; where verified, under half of the shortfall comes from an unresolved V gene, and the cause of the rest is unknown. This sample holds more than 200,000 clones; roughly four fifths were observed only once. The leading ten clones occupy 0.22% of the sample. Sample: PBMCs. The receptors here all came from a girl aged 2-15 years in good health and CMV-seronegative.

The chain has TRBV2 and TRBJ2-7; 11 bases are a match to TRBD1. J lost 3 bases, V lost 7 bases, and 8 bases had no gene match. Germline CDR1 reads SNHLY; CDR2 reads FYNNEI. The CDR3 runs 15 residues. As DNA, the CDR3 is TGTGCCAGCACCGGGGGGGGACAGGGGGGCTACGAGCAGTACTTC. Its protein product is CASTGGGQGGYEQYF. Full variable domain (outside the CDR3, taken from reference TRBV2 and TRBJ2-7): EPEVTQTPSHQVTQMGQEVILRCVPISNHLYFYWYRQILGQKVEFLVSFYNNEISEKSEIFDDQFSVERPDGSNFTLKIRSTKLEDSAMYFCASTGGGQGGYEQYFGPGTRLTVT.

This chain connects TRBV7-6 to TRBJ2-3; 7 positions match TRBD1. Germline V gene lookup returns CDR1 SGHVS and CDR2 FNYEAQ. The CDR3 runs 17 residues. V dropped 5 bases and J dropped 7; count of bases not matched to a gene: 18. In DNA form, the CDR3 reads TGTGCCAGCAGCCCCAGGGGGACCGTAAGAACGTCTCATACGCAGTATTTT. Translated, it gives CASSPRGTVRTSHTQYF.

The CDR3: CASSLGAGTYSYEQYF. In DNA, the CDR3 is TGCGCCAGCAGCTTGGGAGCCGGGACATACTCCTACGAGCAGTACTTC. The chain employs TRBV5-1 and TRBJ2-5; maybe TRBD1 (6 bases). The J call could be wrong; TRBJ2-7 is a better fit for the DNA end. The CDR3 extends over 16 amino acids. Per germline, CDR1 SGHRS and CDR2 YFSETQ.

This clone appeared a few times. V is TRBV5-1 and J is TRBJ2-7, with 7 bases lining up with TRBD1. From germline, CDR1 is SGHRS and CDR2 YFSETQ. CDR3 length: 13 amino acids. V dropped 5 bases and J dropped 2; count of bases not matched to a gene: 4. CDR3 DNA sequence: TGCGCCAGCAGGCAGGGGACAGCCTACGAGCAGTACTTC. Protein: CASRQGTAYEQYF.

The rearrangement joins TRBV27 to TRBJ2-5; 8 positions agree with TRBD1. The J call could be wrong; TRBJ2-7 is a better fit for the DNA end. Germline V gene sequence: CDR1 MNHEY, CDR2 SMNVEV (reference sequence). The CDR3 runs 13 residues. The CDR3 is CASGRTGMHEQYF. Here the CDR3 DNA reads TGTGCCAGCGGAAGGACAGGGATGCACGAGCAGTACTTC.

The V gene is TRBV6-5, the J gene TRBJ2-1, with TRBD1 matching 10 bases. Germline V gene sequence: CDR1 MNHEY, CDR2 SVGAGI. With 5 bases clipped from V and 5 bases from J, the junction kept 6 bases outside the gene matches. This CDR3 contains 15 residues. CDR3 residues: CASSPTGGPNNEQFF. The CDR3 region has the DNA TGTGCCAGCAGTCCGACAGGGGGCCCCAACAATGAGCAGTTCTTC.

J is TRBJ2-5 and V is TRBV25-1, with D tentatively TRBD2 (6 bases). V lost 8 bases, J lost 3 bases, and 13 bases lay in between. Germline CDR1 MGHDK, CDR2 SYGVNS. The CDR3 has 13 amino acids. The CDR3 spells CASGGFLEETQYF. CDR3 coding DNA: TGTGCCAGCGGGGGGTTCCTGGAAGAGACCCAGTACTTC.

This clone was detected a few times. The V call is TRBV2, the J call TRBJ2-1; 9 bases line up with TRBD2. CDR1 is SNHLY, CDR2 FYNNEI, per germline. This CDR3 has 17 amino acids. Trimming cost V 3 bases and J 2 bases; bases outside gene matches: 8. In nucleotides, the CDR3 is TGTGCCAGCAGTGACCAAACGGGCGGGGGGGCCTACAATGAGCAGTTCTTC. It translates to CASSDQTGGGAYNEQFF.

The CDR3 DNA reads TGCGCCAGCAGTGAGGGGGCAGTCCGACCCCTCCACTTT. Its translation: CASSEGAVRPLHF. The chain combines TRBV10-2 with TRBJ1-6; D perhaps matches TRBD1 (5 bases). Looked up from germline, CDR1 is WSHSY and CDR2 is SAAADI. CDR3 length: 13 residues. V was trimmed by 2 bases and J by 12 bases, leaving 11 bases between them.

This clone was detected a few times. V usage is TRBV19 and J usage is TRBJ1-1; D unresolved. Germline V CDR1 and CDR2: LNHDA, SQIVND (reference sequence). The V end was cut by 1 base, the J end by 3 bases, with 6 bases between. The CDR3 runs 13 residues. The CDR3 protein is CASSIGAYTEAFF. CDR3 DNA: TGTGCCAGTAGTATAGGGGCCTACACTGAAGCTTTCTTT.

The gene calls are TRBV2 and TRBJ2-2; D unclear. Germline CDR1 SNHLY, CDR2 FYNNEI. The V gene lost 8 bases and the J gene lost 1 base, with 8 bases spanning the gap. CDR3 length: 13 amino acids. CDR3 amino acids: CASARGNTGELFF. As DNA, the CDR3 is TGTGCCAGCGCGAGAGGGAACACCGGGGAGCTGTTTTTT.

The genes are TRBV12-5 and TRBJ2-1; D possibly corresponds to TRBD2 (5 bases). Germline V gene lookup returns CDR1 LGHNT and CDR2 FRNRAP. The CDR3 runs to 13 residues. Trimming removed 1 base at V and 10 bases at J, with 11 bases between. CDR3 in DNA: TGTGCTAGTGGTTTGGATTTAGCGCGCGAGCAGTTCTTC. Translating gives CASGLDLAREQFF.

In regard to this clone: The same CDR3 arises from other DNA sequences in this sample as well. This chain connects TRBV5-3 to TRBJ1-1; D call uncertain. TRBV5-3 is given ORF status, its function remaining uncertain. This CDR3 is built from 13 residues. Between the trimmed V and J ends, which lost 0 bases and 5 bases, there was a span of 8 bases. The CDR3 sequence is CARSLDSITEAFF. The CDR3 nucleotides are TGTGCCAGAAGCTTGGACAGTATAACTGAAGCTTTCTTT.

This chain connects TRBV25-1 to TRBJ2-7; TRBD1 matches at 9 bases. J lost 7 bases, V lost 4 bases, and 8 bases had no gene match. The CDR3 extends over 14 amino acids. The germline V gene has CDR1 MGHDK and CDR2 SYGVNS. CDR3 amino acids: CASSGGTGSAEQYF. The CDR3, as DNA: TGTGCCAGCAGTGGTGGGACAGGGTCGGCGGAGCAGTACTTC.

V is TRBV6-1 and J is TRBJ2-7, with D perhaps TRBD2 (6 bases). Germline assignment: CDR1 MNHNS and CDR2 SASEGT. The CDR3 spans 13 residues. The germline V and J ends were trimmed by 10 bases and 3 bases, with 16 bases remaining between them. Written as DNA, the CDR3 is TGTGCCACCCACGAATGGCGGGGCTACGAGCAGTACTTC. This translates into CATHEWRGYEQYF.

The CDR3 nucleotides are TGTGCCAGCAGCTTATCGTCGGTCCTAGCTTCTGGCGAAAACATTCAGTACTTC. Translation: CASSLSSVLASGENIQYF. V gene TRBV7-2 combines with J gene TRBJ2-4; the D gene is possibly TRBD2 (5 bases). Trimming cost V 2 bases and J 5 bases, with 22 bases left between them. The CDR3 sequence is 18 residues long. Germline V gene lookup returns CDR1 SGHTA and CDR2 FQGNSA.

The chain joins TRBV6-1 to TRBJ2-7, with 9 bases aligning to TRBD1. The CDR3 is 14 amino acids. From germline, CDR1 is MNHNS and CDR2 SASEGT. Trimming took 9 bases from V and 2 from J; bases not matched to a gene: 8. The CDR3 reads CASVDRGITYEQYF. The CDR3 coding sequence is TGTGCCAGTGTGGACAGGGGAATAACCTACGAGCAGTACTTC.

This clone is a singleton in its sample. The V call is TRBV14, the J call TRBJ1-3; D possibly corresponds to TRBD1 (6 bases). The CDR3 has 17 residues. V gave up 2 bases and J gave up 0 bases, with 14 bases separating them. Germline-derived CDR1 and CDR2 are SGHDN and FVKESK. The CDR3 DNA reads as TGTGCCAGCAGCCAAAGGTCGGGACAAAGCTCTGGAAACACCATATATTTT. Amino acid sequence: CASSQRSGQSSGNTIYF.

The V and J genes are TRBV27 and TRBJ1-1; 11 nucleotides agree with TRBD1. The germline V gene encodes CDR1 MNHEY and CDR2 SMNVEV (reference sequence). V gave up 4 bases and J gave up 6 bases; unmatched junction bases: 4. There are 14 residues in the CDR3. This CDR3 reads CASSYTDRGPEAFF. CDR3 in DNA: TGTGCCAGCAGTTATACGGACAGGGGGCCTGAAGCTTTCTTT.

This clone was detected a few times. This rearrangement joins TRBV30 to TRBJ2-7; 8 nucleotides match TRBD2. This CDR3 contains 14 residues. V lost 0 bases to trimming and J lost 1 base; unmatched junction nucleotides: 2. Germline lookup yields CDR1 GTSNPN and CDR2 SVGIG (reference sequence). DNA of the CDR3: TGTGCCTGGAGTGTTGGCGGGAGGTCCTACGAGCAGTACTTC. Protein: CAWSVGGRSYEQYF.

The rearrangement joins TRBV6-1 to TRBJ1-1; D unclear. Germline lookup yields CDR1 MNHNS and CDR2 SASEGT. Trimming removed 7 bases at V and 11 bases at J, with 17 bases between. The CDR3 is 12 amino acids. CDR3 DNA sequence: TGTGCCAGCATCCTAGGGTCGGGAGTCGCTTTCTTT. It yields the protein CASILGSGVAFF.

The chain joins TRBV4-1 to TRBJ1-5, with a possible D match to TRBD1 (6 bases). CDR3 length: 15 amino acids. The germline V gene encodes CDR1 MGHRA and CDR2 YSYEKL. V lost 0 bases, J lost 6 bases, and 12 bases lay in between. CDR3 DNA sequence: TGCGCCAGCAGCCAAGATTGGGCAGGGGTTCAGCCCCAGCATTTT. Amino acid sequence: CASSQDWAGVQPQHF.

CDR3 bases: TGCAGCGTTGAGTTCCAGATGAACACTGAAGCTTTCTTT. It is translated as CSVEFQMNTEAFF. The chain combines TRBV29-1 with TRBJ1-1; D not resolved. Germline V lookup: CDR1 SQVTM, CDR2 ANQGSEA. This CDR3 is built from 13 residues. V was pared by 3 bases and J by 0 bases, with 8 bases between.

The genes are TRBV5-1 and TRBJ2-5; D remains unclear. Germline CDR1 is SGHRS and CDR2 is YFSETQ. The CDR3 is 15 residues long. Trimming left V 3 bases short and J 4 bases short, with 16 bases between. The CDR3 loop is CASSSRNSNRETQYF. CDR3 nucleotide sequence: TGCGCCAGCAGCTCCCGCAACAGTAATCGAGAGACCCAGTACTTC.

The rearrangement uses TRBV7-9 and TRBJ1-2; D not resolved. V shed 0 bases and J shed 6 bases, with 11 bases lying between them. The V gene's germline CDR1 is SEHNR and CDR2 FQNEAQ (reference sequence). This CDR3 is built from 14 residues. CDR3 amino acids: CASSLAPTYDGYTF. CDR3 nucleotides: TGTGCCAGCAGCTTAGCGCCGACATATGATGGCTACACCTTC. The complete variable domain, with remaining parts taken from reference TRBV7-9 and TRBJ1-2, reads DTGVSQNPRHKITKRGQNVTFRCDPISEHNRLYWYRQTLGQGPEFLTYFQNEAQLEKSRLLSDRFSAERPKGSFSTLEIQRTEQGDSAMYLCASSLAPTYDGYTFGSGTRLTVV.

This clone showed up just once. This chain links TRBV7-9 with TRBJ1-1, with TRBD1 matching over 7 bases. Germline V gene lookup returns CDR1 SEHNR and CDR2 FQNEAQ (reference sequence). Unmatched junction bases numbered 8, after V lost 7 bases and J lost 0 bases. This CDR3 is 15 amino acids long. CDR3 region: CASTGTDDMNTEAFF. In DNA, the CDR3 is TGTGCCAGCACCGGGACAGACGACATGAACACTGAAGCTTTCTTT.

The chain employs TRBV4-1 and TRBJ2-4; 8 bases line up with TRBD1. The CDR3 loop spans 17 amino acids. CDR1 and CDR2 (germline): MGHRA, YSYEKL. Trimming removed 1 base from V and 4 bases from J; junction bases left unmatched: 9. The CDR3 protein is CASSQVIPRTGKNIQYF. The CDR3 DNA follows: TGCGCCAGCAGCCAAGTCATCCCCCGGACAGGGAAAAACATTCAGTACTTC.

The V gene is TRBV5-6, the J gene TRBJ2-7; D call uncertain. The CDR3 extends over 15 amino acids. Germline lookup yields CDR1 SGHDT and CDR2 YYEEEE. Trimming stripped 3 bases from V and 7 bases from J, with 20 bases between. The CDR3 loop is CASSYPGYGRLEQYF. The CDR3 nucleotides are TGTGCCAGCAGCTACCCCGGGTACGGCCGCTTGGAGCAGTACTTC.

J is TRBJ1-5 and V is TRBV19; D is unresolved. The CDR3 is 12 residues long. The germline V and J ends were trimmed by 5 bases and 7 bases, with 9 bases remaining between them. The V gene's germline CDR1 is LNHDA and CDR2 SQIVND (reference sequence). The CDR3 spells CASSLSPQPQHF. CDR3 sequence (DNA): TGTGCCAGTAGTTTATCCCCCCAGCCCCAGCATTTT.

The chain couples TRBV7-2 to TRBJ2-7; D unresolved. Trimming shortened V by 7 bases and J by 6 bases, and 19 bases separated the two germline ends. From germline, CDR1 is SGHTA and CDR2 FQGNSA. This CDR3 has 14 amino acids. This CDR3 reads CASTRDSGSGEQYF. Here the CDR3 DNA reads TGTGCCAGCACCAGAGACTCGGGTTCCGGCGAGCAGTACTTC.

The rearrangement links TRBV7-9 to TRBJ2-5; TRBD2 agrees at 10 bases. The last part of the DNA fits TRBJ2-7 better; the J call may be wrong. The CDR3 is 14 residues long. Germline CDR1 and CDR2: SEHNR and FQNEAQ (reference sequence). The CDR3, as DNA: TGTGCCAGCGCTTTGGGGCTAGCGGGAGACGAGCAGTACTTC. Translation: CASALGLAGDEQYF.